The clone carrying this T cell receptor beta chain was recorded once. A read error may produce the germline difference seen at one junction end. TCRdb recomputed calls from the RT-PCR reads with MiXCR, one row per CDR3 protein. The table has roughly 290,000 distinct CDR3 sequences, roughly 22% seen once; the top ten hold roughly 10%. This sample is drawn from a study of response to subunit inactivated influenza vaccine. This CDR3 spans 15 amino acids. CDR1 and CDR2 (germline): SGHVS, FQNEAQ. The clonotype originates from a man between 50 and 69 years old who received an inactivated influenza vaccine. Here the sequenced sample was PBMCs from blood, taken roughly 20 months after vaccination. This chain links TRBV7-8 with TRBJ1-5; unclear D gene. Here the CDR3 DNA reads TGTGCCAGCAGCCCCCGCTACCTAGGCAATCAGGCCCAGCATTTT. It yields the protein CASSPRYLGNQAQHF.